The following is a T cell receptor beta chain sequence with its context. The entry originates in a study of blood T cells in healthy people across ages. Per sample, a minimum of 7 million PBMCs were isolated. For the second PCR, which ran for about 7 to 11 cycles, a sample-barcoded 5' primer and a J-beta primer mix were used. From the 5' RACE reads, TCRdb called clonotypes with MiXCR, one entry per CDR3 protein. The top ten hold 13% of the sample, which has fewer than 900,000 distinct CDR3 sequences, around 36% seen once. V gave up 7 bases and J gave up 4 bases, with 15 bases separating them. CDR3 length equals 13 residues. Germline lookup yields CDR1 SQVTM and CDR2 ANQGSEA.

This rearrangement joins TRBV29-1 to TRBJ2-3; possibly TRBD1 for D (7 bases). This TCR was recovered from a man younger than 35 in good health. The source material was blood. The CDR3 DNA reads as TGCAGCGGTGACAGGGAGGACGCAGATACGCAGTATTTT. This translates into CSGDREDADTQYF.